These T cell receptor beta chains were read from a single sample in a study of cytomegalovirus exposure and HLA in healthy donors. Clones were sequenced by immunoSEQ multiplex PCR, and TCRdb holds only the in-frame ones, with some missing. This table holds roughly 89,000 clones, roughly 63% found once. The sample comprised PBMCs. These receptors were obtained from a woman in her forties or fifties in good health and CMV-seropositive. The CDR3 runs from the conserved cysteine through the conserved F or W. The D gene is left open where the match is weak. The size entry is marked missing in some rows and otherwise reads once, few, many or a size class.

abundance: NA
v_gene: TRBV5-1
j_gene: TRBJ1-1
d_gene: NA
CDR3aa: CASSLGPTTHTEAFF
CDR3nt: TGCGCCAGCAGCCTCGGGCCGACTACCCACACTGAAGCTTTCTTT

abundance: NA
v_gene: TRBV7-9
j_gene: TRBJ2-7
d_gene: TRBD1
CDR3aa: CASSDRDSTYEQYF
CDR3nt: TGTGCCAGCAGCGACCGGGACAGCACCTACGAGCAGTACTTC

abundance: few
v_gene: TRBV30
j_gene: TRBJ2-3
d_gene: TRBD2
CDR3aa: CACGTSGGVDTQYF
CDR3nt: TGTGCCTGTGGGACTAGCGGGGGTGTGGATACGCAGTATTTT

abundance: medium-sized
v_gene: TRBV27
j_gene: TRBJ1-5
d_gene: TRBD1
CDR3aa: CASRMGQVNQPQHF
CDR3nt: TGTGCCAGCAGGATGGGACAGGTCAATCAGCCCCAGCATTTT

abundance: NA
v_gene: TRBV5-1
j_gene: TRBJ2-7
d_gene: TRBD1
CDR3aa: CASSVTGGWTDEQYF
CDR3nt: TGCGCCAGCAGCGTCACAGGGGGCTGGACGGACGAGCAGTACTTC

abundance: NA
v_gene: TRBV6-5
j_gene: TRBJ1-6
d_gene: TRBD1
CDR3aa: CATWDSQNSPLHF
CDR3nt: TGTGCCACCTGGGACAGCCAAAATTCACCCCTCCACTTT

abundance: NA
v_gene: TRBV11-2
j_gene: TRBJ2-7
d_gene: TRBD1
CDR3aa: CASSSGQGLSYEQYF
CDR3nt: TGTGCCAGCAGCTCGGGACAGGGGCTTTCCTACGAGCAGTACTTC

abundance: NA
v_gene: TRBV11-2
j_gene: TRBJ2-1
d_gene: NA
CDR3aa: CASSIPGYNEQFF
CDR3nt: TGTGCCAGCAGCATACCGGGGTACAATGAGCAGTTCTTC

abundance: once
v_gene: TRBV7-9
j_gene: TRBJ1-2
d_gene: NA
CDR3aa: CASSTIRRVNYGYTF
CDR3nt: TGTGCCAGCAGCACCATTCGAAGAGTTAACTATGGCTACACCTTC

abundance: NA
v_gene: TRBV28
j_gene: TRBJ1-6
d_gene: NA
CDR3aa: CASTRGGPYNSPLHF
CDR3nt: TGTGCCAGCACCCGAGGGGGACCTTATAATTCACCCCTCCACTTT

abundance: NA
v_gene: TRBV13
j_gene: TRBJ1-4
d_gene: NA
CDR3aa: CASSSRGVNEKLFF
CDR3nt: TGTGCCAGCAGCTCCAGGGGCGTTAATGAAAAACTGTTTTTT

abundance: NA
v_gene: TRBV7-9
j_gene: TRBJ2-1
d_gene: NA
CDR3aa: CASTSLGDEQFF
CDR3nt: TGTGCCAGCACCTCCCTCGGAGATGAGCAGTTCTTC

abundance: NA
v_gene: TRBV6-1
j_gene: TRBJ1-5
d_gene: NA
CDR3aa: CASSERGGYEPQHF
CDR3nt: TGTGCCAGCAGTGAGCGGGGAGGGTACGAGCCCCAGCATTTT

abundance: NA
v_gene: TRBV4-3
j_gene: TRBJ2-7
d_gene: TRBD1
CDR3aa: CASSQDLAGGEQYF
CDR3nt: TGCGCCAGCAGCCAAGATCTGGCAGGGGGCGAGCAGTACTTC

abundance: NA
v_gene: TRBV6-5
j_gene: TRBJ2-5
d_gene: TRBD2
CDR3aa: CASWPSGGQETQYF
CDR3nt: TGTGCCAGCTGGCCTAGCGGGGGACAAGAGACCCAGTACTTC

abundance: once
v_gene: TRBV30
j_gene: TRBJ2-7
d_gene: TRBD1
CDR3aa: CAWAPGQGLYEQYF
CDR3nt: TGTGCCTGGGCGCCGGGACAGGGGTTATACGAGCAGTACTTC

abundance: NA
v_gene: TRBV9
j_gene: TRBJ1-1
d_gene: NA
CDR3aa: CASSGFRTEAFF
CDR3nt: TGTGCCAGCAGCGGTTTCAGGACTGAAGCTTTCTTT

abundance: NA
v_gene: TRBV18
j_gene: TRBJ1-3
d_gene: TRBD1
CDR3aa: CASSPQAGQGASGNTIYF
CDR3nt: TGTGCCAGCTCACCACAAGCGGGACAGGGGGCTTCTGGAAACACCATATATTTT

abundance: few
v_gene: TRBV18
j_gene: TRBJ1-1
d_gene: NA
CDR3aa: CASSLGAGDAHTEAFF
CDR3nt: TGTGCCAGCTCCCTGGGCGCGGGGGATGCTCACACTGAAGCTTTCTTT

abundance: NA
v_gene: TRBV18
j_gene: TRBJ2-7
d_gene: NA
CDR3aa: CASSPPGETEQYF
CDR3nt: TGTGCCAGCTCACCACCGGGAGAGACCGAGCAGTACTTC

abundance: few
v_gene: TRBV5-1
j_gene: TRBJ1-3
d_gene: TRBD1
CDR3aa: CASSLAPGQASSGNTIYF
CDR3nt: TGCGCCAGCAGCTTGGCCCCGGGACAGGCGTCCTCTGGAAACACCATATATTTT

abundance: NA
v_gene: TRBV4-1
j_gene: TRBJ1-5
d_gene: NA
CDR3aa: CASSQDGQGRGQPQHF
CDR3nt: TGCGCCAGCAGCCAAGACGGGCAGGGAAGAGGTCAGCCCCAGCATTTT

abundance: NA
v_gene: TRBV28
j_gene: TRBJ1-2
d_gene: TRBD1
CDR3aa: CASSSTGTPNYGYTF
CDR3nt: TGTGCCAGCAGTTCGACAGGGACCCCTAACTATGGCTACACCTTC

abundance: NA
v_gene: TRBV13
j_gene: TRBJ1-1
d_gene: NA
CDR3aa: CASSLLSTRENTEAFF
CDR3nt: TGTGCCAGCAGCTTACTATCAACCCGTGAGAACACTGAAGCTTTCTTT

abundance: NA
v_gene: TRBV27
j_gene: TRBJ2-7
d_gene: TRBD2
CDR3aa: CASSLLAGGPGEQYF
CDR3nt: TGTGCCAGCAGTTTACTAGCGGGGGGGCCAGGGGAGCAGTACTTC

abundance: NA
v_gene: TRBV25-1
j_gene: TRBJ1-6
d_gene: TRBD1
CDR3aa: CASSDPRPGQGWSPLHF
CDR3nt: TGTGCCAGCAGTGACCCACGACCGGGACAGGGATGGTCACCCCTCCACTTT

abundance: NA
v_gene: TRBV5-1
j_gene: TRBJ2-5
d_gene: TRBD2
CDR3aa: CASSLLGLAGRGQETQYF
CDR3nt: TGCGCCAGCAGCTTACTGGGACTAGCGGGGAGAGGGCAAGAGACCCAGTACTTC

abundance: NA
v_gene: TRBV29-1
j_gene: TRBJ2-1
d_gene: TRBD2
CDR3aa: CSAKTSGGPPRVSSSYNEQFF
CDR3nt: TGCAGCGCAAAGACTAGCGGGGGTCCACCGAGGGTTTCAAGCTCCTACAATGAGCAGTTCTTC

abundance: NA
v_gene: TRBV7-2
j_gene: TRBJ2-3
d_gene: NA
CDR3aa: CASSLEITGTDTQYF
CDR3nt: TGTGCCAGCAGCTTAGAGATAACAGGCACAGATACGCAGTATTTT

abundance: NA
v_gene: TRBV29-1
j_gene: TRBJ2-7
d_gene: NA
CDR3aa: CSVEDRGGASYEQYF
CDR3nt: TGCAGCGTTGAAGATAGGGGGGGGGCCTCCTACGAGCAGTACTTC

abundance: NA
v_gene: TRBV5-1
j_gene: TRBJ1-2
d_gene: TRBD1
CDR3aa: CASSYSPRQGDYGYTF
CDR3nt: TGCGCCAGCAGCTACTCACCTAGACAGGGGGACTATGGCTACACCTTC

abundance: NA
v_gene: TRBV18
j_gene: TRBJ2-1
d_gene: NA
CDR3aa: CASSPQQGPDNEQFF
CDR3nt: TGTGCCAGCTCACCACAACAGGGCCCAGACAATGAGCAGTTCTTC

abundance: NA
v_gene: TRBV6-5
j_gene: TRBJ2-1
d_gene: NA
CDR3aa: CASSPVGLPYNEQFF
CDR3nt: TGTGCCAGCAGTCCGGTAGGACTCCCCTACAATGAGCAGTTCTTC

abundance: NA
v_gene: TRBV28
j_gene: TRBJ2-3
d_gene: NA
CDR3aa: CASSFGRADTQYF
CDR3nt: TGTGCCAGCAGTTTCGGGCGGGCAGATACGCAGTATTTT

abundance: NA
v_gene: TRBV6-5
j_gene: TRBJ1-5
d_gene: TRBD1
CDR3aa: CASSPRDRGNQPQHF
CDR3nt: TGTGCCAGCAGCCCTCGGGACAGGGGGAATCAGCCCCAGCATTTT

abundance: NA
v_gene: TRBV5-1
j_gene: TRBJ1-4
d_gene: NA
CDR3aa: CASSPAGVANEKLFF
CDR3nt: TGCGCCAGCAGCCCCGCCGGGGTCGCTAATGAAAAACTGTTTTTT

abundance: NA
v_gene: TRBV6-5
j_gene: TRBJ1-1
d_gene: TRBD1
CDR3aa: CASSYPRQGYTEAFF
CDR3nt: TGTGCCAGCAGTTATCCCCGACAGGGGTACACTGAAGCTTTCTTT

abundance: few
v_gene: TRBV4-3
j_gene: TRBJ1-3
d_gene: NA
CDR3aa: CASSPTWNSLSSGNTIYF
CDR3nt: TGCGCCAGCAGCCCCACATGGAACAGTCTTAGCTCTGGAAACACCATATATTTT

abundance: few
v_gene: TRBV5-6
j_gene: TRBJ1-2
d_gene: NA
CDR3aa: CASSLVGDYYGYTF
CDR3nt: TGTGCCAGCAGCCTTGTCGGGGACTACTATGGCTACACCTTC

abundance: few
v_gene: TRBV5-1
j_gene: TRBJ1-1
d_gene: NA
CDR3aa: CASSRGSMNTEAFF
CDR3nt: TGCGCCAGCAGCCGGGGATCGATGAACACTGAAGCTTTCTTT

abundance: NA
v_gene: TRBV6-5
j_gene: TRBJ1-2
d_gene: TRBD1
CDR3aa: CASRGQGISMEDTF
CDR3nt: TGTGCCAGCAGGGGACAGGGAATCTCTATGGAGGACACCTTC

abundance: NA
v_gene: TRBV7-9
j_gene: TRBJ1-4
d_gene: TRBD1
CDR3aa: CASSYTGTGNEKLFF
CDR3nt: TGTGCCAGCAGTTATACCGGGACAGGGAATGAAAAACTGTTTTTT

abundance: NA
v_gene: TRBV28
j_gene: TRBJ2-1
d_gene: TRBD2
CDR3aa: CASSLWGLAGGPSYNEQFF
CDR3nt: TGTGCCAGCAGTTTATGGGGACTAGCGGGGGGCCCCTCCTACAATGAGCAGTTCTTC

abundance: NA
v_gene: TRBV28
j_gene: TRBJ2-1
d_gene: TRBD2
CDR3aa: CASSLLWRGVGGFNEQFF
CDR3nt: TGTGCCAGCAGTTTACTATGGCGGGGGGTCGGGGGCTTCAATGAGCAGTTCTTC

abundance: NA
v_gene: TRBV11-2
j_gene: TRBJ1-2
d_gene: TRBD1
CDR3aa: CASSPSRDSNYGYTF
CDR3nt: TGTGCCAGCAGCCCCAGCCGGGACAGTAACTATGGCTACACCTTC

abundance: few
v_gene: TRBV13
j_gene: TRBJ2-7
d_gene: TRBD2
CDR3aa: CASSLRTSGGARAYEQYF
CDR3nt: TGTGCCAGCAGCTTACGGACTAGCGGGGGGGCCAGGGCCTACGAGCAGTACTTC

abundance: NA
v_gene: TRBV7-9
j_gene: TRBJ1-5
d_gene: NA
CDR3aa: CASSLSNQPQHF
CDR3nt: TGTGCCAGCAGCTTATCAAATCAGCCCCAGCATTTT

abundance: NA
v_gene: TRBV19
j_gene: TRBJ2-2
d_gene: TRBD2
CDR3aa: CASRLAGGNTGELFF
CDR3nt: TGTGCCAGTAGGCTAGCGGGGGGGAACACCGGGGAGCTGTTTTTT

abundance: NA
v_gene: TRBV7-2
j_gene: TRBJ1-5
d_gene: NA
CDR3aa: CASSLGRQPQHF
CDR3nt: TGTGCCAGCAGCTTAGGTAGACAGCCCCAGCATTTT

abundance: NA
v_gene: TRBV6-5
j_gene: TRBJ2-5
d_gene: TRBD2
CDR3aa: CASSYKWLAGRETQYF
CDR3nt: TGTGCCAGCAGTTATAAGTGGTTAGCGGGGAGGGAGACCCAGTACTTC

abundance: NA
v_gene: TRBV6-5
j_gene: TRBJ1-1
d_gene: NA
CDR3aa: CASSFNLQDGTEAFF
CDR3nt: TGTGCCAGCAGTTTTAACCTACAGGACGGGACTGAAGCTTTCTTT

abundance: NA
v_gene: TRBV4-1
j_gene: TRBJ2-3
d_gene: NA
CDR3aa: CASSQGGGTSTDTQYF
CDR3nt: TGCGCCAGCAGCCAAGGAGGCGGGACTAGCACAGATACGCAGTATTTT

abundance: many
v_gene: TRBV7-2
j_gene: TRBJ1-3
d_gene: NA
CDR3aa: CASSLDQGNTIYF
CDR3nt: TGTGCCAGCAGCTTAGATCAGGGAAACACCATATATTTT

abundance: NA
v_gene: TRBV15
j_gene: TRBJ2-7
d_gene: TRBD1
CDR3aa: CATSRPGTGPSYEQYF
CDR3nt: TGTGCCACCAGCAGACCGGGGACAGGTCCCTCCTACGAGCAGTACTTC

abundance: few
v_gene: TRBV7-2
j_gene: TRBJ2-1
d_gene: NA
CDR3aa: CASSPLSSYNEQFF
CDR3nt: TGTGCCAGCAGCCCCCTGAGCTCCTACAATGAGCAGTTCTTC

abundance: NA
v_gene: TRBV18
j_gene: TRBJ1-1
d_gene: TRBD1
CDR3aa: CASSPQTGGTEAFF
CDR3nt: TGTGCCAGCTCACCGCAAACAGGGGGCACTGAAGCTTTCTTT

abundance: NA
v_gene: TRBV29-1
j_gene: TRBJ1-2
d_gene: TRBD1
CDR3aa: CSVEDSPRTGANYGYTF
CDR3nt: TGCAGCGTTGAAGATTCGCCCCGGACAGGGGCAAACTATGGCTACACCTTC

abundance: NA
v_gene: TRBV28
j_gene: TRBJ1-1
d_gene: TRBD1
CDR3aa: CASSVYRGNTEAFF
CDR3nt: TGTGCCAGCAGTGTATACAGGGGGAACACTGAAGCTTTCTTT